The present TCR beta chain was sequenced within a study of blood T cell repertoires in COVID-19. Across the study: The United States, Italy and Spain were the sources of the acute and convalescent COVID-19 samples. Sample material is recorded as cDNA or gDNA derived from T cells, B-cell-depleted T cells, or PBMCs.

As handled by the study authors: Estimation of nucleated cell counts relied on the amplification of reference gene primers. Assay used: immunoSEQ multiplex PCR; TCRdb lists only in-frame clones, some missing. V and J calls and clone size are copied from that table; D and trimming were computed from the DNA. The table lists about 250,000 clones, around 88% of them singletons. The V gene end was trimmed by 6 bases and the J gene end by 3 bases; junction bases not matched to a gene: 7. The length of the CDR3 is 14 residues. In germline, CDR1 is MRHNA, CDR2 SNTAGT. Sequencing was carried out using peripheral blood. This rearrangement joins TRBV6-4 to TRBJ1-2; 7 bases are a match to TRBD1. This sequence originates from a man of 80 years or more with acute or convalescent COVID-19. The DNA of the CDR3 is TGTGCCAGCAGCCGGGACAGAACTCACTATGGCTACACCTTC. It codes for CASSRDRTHYGYTF.